This TCR beta chain was found in a study of T cell responses to AZD1222 COVID-19 vaccine. The method was immunoSEQ multiplex PCR; TCRdb's version includes in-frame clones alone and lacks a portion of them. Counted here are around 110,000 clones, roughly nine tenths occurring once; the ten biggest clones make up 3.5% to 5%. Study outcomes and limitations: Vaccine-related CD4 TCRs covered spike, predominating at 160-218 and 743-854.

As to this clone: Its antigen is still unknown.

The CDR3 has 13 residues. Germline-derived CDR1 and CDR2 are SGHTA and FQGNSA. The germline V and J ends were trimmed by 4 bases and 9 bases, with 16 bases remaining between them. The V and J genes are TRBV7-2 and TRBJ2-7; D call uncertain. The material sequenced was peripheral blood, taken on day 0 of AZD1222 vaccination. This sequence was found in an adult in good health. This chain's CDR3 is CASSSRSLVGQYF. The CDR3 nucleotides read TGTGCCAGCAGCTCCCGTAGCCTAGTTGGGCAGTACTTC.